The rows below give T cell receptor beta chains drawn from one sample of a study of T and B cells in COVID-19 patients. TCRdb passed the multiplex PCR reads through MiXCR, listing each CDR3 protein once. The profile shows 8,500 to 10,000 distinct CDR3 sequences, about 32% of them singletons. The sequencing input was blood. The source is a human donor who had recovered from COVID-19. Both conserved end residues are part of each CDR3. The order of the fields is J gene, clone size, V gene, D gene, CDR3 DNA, CDR3 protein. The D gene is left open where the match is weak. Clone size is not always given. Where it is, it says once, few, many or a class for expanded clones.

j_gene: TRBJ1-5
abundance: -
v_gene: TRBV20-1
d_gene: -
CDR3nt: TGCAGTGCTAGAGATATGGGTCCTCAGCCCCAGCATTTT
CDR3aa: CSARDMGPQPQHF

j_gene: TRBJ1-5
abundance: few
v_gene: TRBV20-1
d_gene: -
CDR3nt: TGCAGTGCTAAAGGGGGCAATCAGCCCCAGCATTTT
CDR3aa: CSAKGGNQPQHF

j_gene: TRBJ2-5
abundance: medium-sized
v_gene: TRBV29-1
d_gene: TRBD1
CDR3nt: TGCAGCGTTTCCGGGACAGCGGAGACCCAGTACTTC
CDR3aa: CSVSGTAETQYF

j_gene: TRBJ2-1
abundance: medium-sized
v_gene: TRBV6-4
d_gene: TRBD2
CDR3nt: TGTGCCAGCAGTGACTCTAGCGGGGGGGCCAATGAGCAGTTCTTC
CDR3aa: CASSDSSGGANEQFF

j_gene: TRBJ1-2
abundance: -
v_gene: TRBV27
d_gene: TRBD1
CDR3nt: TGTGCCAGCAGTTTAGGGCAGACAGGGGTTGGCTACACCTTC
CDR3aa: CASSLGQTGVGYTF

j_gene: TRBJ1-5
abundance: once
v_gene: TRBV6-1
d_gene: TRBD1
CDR3nt: TGTGCCAGCACCCAAGGGACAGGGGGTAGCAATCAGCCCCAGCATTTT
CDR3aa: CASTQGTGGSNQPQHF

j_gene: TRBJ2-3
abundance: -
v_gene: TRBV4-2
d_gene: TRBD2
CDR3nt: TGTGCCAGCAGCCACGTTGGACTAGCGGGGGGACGTTTGATCACAGATACGCAGTATTTT
CDR3aa: CASSHVGLAGGRLITDTQYF

j_gene: TRBJ2-7
abundance: -
v_gene: TRBV6-5
d_gene: TRBD2
CDR3nt: TGTGCCAGCAGTCTAGCGGGGGAAAGCTACGAGCAGTACTTC
CDR3aa: CASSLAGESYEQYF

j_gene: TRBJ1-1
abundance: -
v_gene: TRBV7-2
d_gene: -
CDR3nt: TGTGCCAGCAGCAAAGAGAACACTGAAGCTTTCTTT
CDR3aa: CASSKENTEAFF

j_gene: TRBJ1-1
abundance: few
v_gene: TRBV5-6
d_gene: -
CDR3nt: TGTGCCAGCAGCTTCATGAACACTGAAGCTTTCTTT
CDR3aa: CASSFMNTEAFF

j_gene: TRBJ2-7
abundance: medium-sized
v_gene: TRBV6-5
d_gene: -
CDR3nt: TGTGCCAGCAGTTACTCGATGGGAGCGACGAACGAGCAGTACTTC
CDR3aa: CASSYSMGATNEQYF

j_gene: TRBJ2-7
abundance: -
v_gene: TRBV6-2/TRBV6-3
d_gene: -
CDR3nt: TGTGCCAGCAGTTTTACCTACGAGCAGTACTTC
CDR3aa: CASSFTYEQYF

j_gene: TRBJ2-1
abundance: -
v_gene: TRBV20-1
d_gene: -
CDR3nt: TGCAGTGCTCGCCGGGGACTCAGGGACGGGAATGAGCAGTTCTTC
CDR3aa: CSARRGLRDGNEQFF

j_gene: TRBJ2-7
abundance: once
v_gene: TRBV5-6
d_gene: -
CDR3nt: TGCGCCAGCAGCATGCGGACGGAGCTCGAGCAGTACTTC
CDR3aa: CASSMRTELEQYF

j_gene: TRBJ2-7
abundance: -
v_gene: TRBV28
d_gene: TRBD1
CDR3nt: TGTGCCAGCAGTTCCGACAGGGGGCAGGGATACGAGCAGTACTTC
CDR3aa: CASSSDRGQGYEQYF

j_gene: TRBJ2-3
abundance: -
v_gene: TRBV5-1
d_gene: TRBD1
CDR3nt: TGCGCCAGCAGCTTGGGACAGGGGGCGGCAGATACGCAGTATTTT
CDR3aa: CASSLGQGAADTQYF

j_gene: TRBJ2-1
abundance: -
v_gene: TRBV20-1
d_gene: -
CDR3nt: TGCAGTGCTAGAGAATGGTGGGGGAGCTCCTACAATGAGCAGTTCTTC
CDR3aa: CSAREWWGSSYNEQFF

j_gene: TRBJ1-4
abundance: -
v_gene: TRBV5-4
d_gene: TRBD1
CDR3nt: TGTGCCAGCAGCTTGGGCCCCAGACAGGGGCGTTGGGAAAAACTGTTTTTT
CDR3aa: CASSLGPRQGRWEKLFF

j_gene: TRBJ1-1
abundance: large
v_gene: TRBV11-1
d_gene: TRBD1
CDR3nt: TGTGCCAGCAGCTTAGAGGGGACAGGGTTCGAAGCTTTCTTT
CDR3aa: CASSLEGTGFEAFF

j_gene: TRBJ1-2
abundance: medium-sized
v_gene: TRBV19
d_gene: TRBD1
CDR3nt: TGTGCCAGTAGTATTGGGACAGGCCCCTATGGCTACACCTTC
CDR3aa: CASSIGTGPYGYTF

j_gene: TRBJ2-5
abundance: -
v_gene: TRBV6-1
d_gene: TRBD2
CDR3nt: TGTTCCACTCTAGCGGGTGGGGAGACCCAGTACTTC
CDR3aa: CSTLAGGETQYF

j_gene: TRBJ2-3
abundance: few
v_gene: TRBV7-2
d_gene: -
CDR3nt: TGTGCCAGCAGCCGGGCCACAGATACGCAGTATTTT
CDR3aa: CASSRATDTQYF

j_gene: TRBJ2-7
abundance: -
v_gene: TRBV7-2
d_gene: TRBD1
CDR3nt: TGTGCCAGCAGCCCGGGACAGGAGCCCTACGAGCAGTACTTC
CDR3aa: CASSPGQEPYEQYF

j_gene: TRBJ2-3
abundance: -
v_gene: TRBV5-6
d_gene: TRBD1
CDR3nt: TGTGCCAGCAGCCGGAGGTTTGGGACAGGCACAGATACGCAGTATTTT
CDR3aa: CASSRRFGTGTDTQYF

j_gene: TRBJ2-7
abundance: few
v_gene: TRBV5-6
d_gene: TRBD1
CDR3nt: TGTGCCAGCAGTTTATCAGACAGGGCGTTGGCGTACGAGCAGTACTTC
CDR3aa: CASSLSDRALAYEQYF

j_gene: TRBJ2-2
abundance: medium-sized
v_gene: TRBV5-5
d_gene: -
CDR3nt: TGTGCCAGCAGCTTGGATGGGGCCGGGGAGCTGTTTTTT
CDR3aa: CASSLDGAGELFF

j_gene: TRBJ1-4
abundance: -
v_gene: TRBV12-3/TRBV12-4
d_gene: -
CDR3nt: TGTGCCAGCAGTTTAAAGGAAAAACTGTTTTTT
CDR3aa: CASSLKEKLFF

j_gene: TRBJ1-6
abundance: -
v_gene: TRBV5-1
d_gene: -
CDR3nt: TGCGCCAGCAGCCCCGGGACTAATTCACCCCTCCACTTT
CDR3aa: CASSPGTNSPLHF

j_gene: TRBJ2-1
abundance: -
v_gene: TRBV7-9
d_gene: TRBD2
CDR3nt: TGTGCCAGCAGCGTACTAATACCTAGCGGGGATGAGCAGTTCTTC
CDR3aa: CASSVLIPSGDEQFF

j_gene: TRBJ1-3
abundance: -
v_gene: TRBV10-3
d_gene: TRBD1
CDR3nt: TGTGCCATCAGGGAGGACAGGGGGCAGTGGCGGAACACCATATATTTT
CDR3aa: CAIREDRGQWRNTIYF

j_gene: TRBJ1-2
abundance: medium-sized
v_gene: TRBV19
d_gene: TRBD1
CDR3nt: TGTGCCAGTAGGAGGGGACAGGGGGCCAGCTATGGCTACACCTTC
CDR3aa: CASRRGQGASYGYTF

j_gene: TRBJ1-5
abundance: -
v_gene: TRBV6-1
d_gene: TRBD1
CDR3nt: TGTGCCAGCCCGGGACAGGGGTACAGCGGTAATCAGCCCCAGCATTTT
CDR3aa: CASPGQGYSGNQPQHF

j_gene: TRBJ1-1
abundance: -
v_gene: TRBV6-1
d_gene: -
CDR3nt: TGTGCCAGCAGTGAAATCACAGGGAAAGCTTTCTTT
CDR3aa: CASSEITGKAFF

j_gene: TRBJ2-1
abundance: -
v_gene: TRBV6-2/TRBV6-3
d_gene: -
CDR3nt: TGTGCCAGCAGCCACGGCGTGTTAGGGAATGATGAGCAGTTCTTC
CDR3aa: CASSHGVLGNDEQFF

j_gene: TRBJ1-1
abundance: -
v_gene: TRBV5-1
d_gene: TRBD1
CDR3nt: TGCGCCAGCAGCCGTTCCGGGACAGGGGATGGGGAAGCTTTCTTT
CDR3aa: CASSRSGTGDGEAFF

j_gene: TRBJ2-1
abundance: -
v_gene: TRBV6-5
d_gene: -
CDR3nt: TGTGCCAGCAGTTATCAGGGCATCAATGAGCAGTTCTTC
CDR3aa: CASSYQGINEQFF

j_gene: TRBJ2-2
abundance: few
v_gene: TRBV14
d_gene: -
CDR3nt: TGTGCCAGCAGCCAGTCGGGGATTCGTCCCGGGGAGCTGTTTTTT
CDR3aa: CASSQSGIRPGELFF

j_gene: TRBJ1-1
abundance: few
v_gene: TRBV12-3/TRBV12-4
d_gene: -
CDR3nt: TGTGCCAGCACAGTAACAGGTGAGCATGAAGCTTTCTTT
CDR3aa: CASTVTGEHEAFF

j_gene: TRBJ2-1
abundance: -
v_gene: TRBV19
d_gene: -
CDR3nt: TGTGCCAGTAGTATAGCAGCGGAGGGCCTCAATGAGCAGTTCTTC
CDR3aa: CASSIAAEGLNEQFF

j_gene: TRBJ1-3
abundance: few
v_gene: TRBV6-5
d_gene: -
CDR3nt: TGTGCCAGCAGTTCAACCTGGGACGACTCTGGAAACACCATATATTTT
CDR3aa: CASSSTWDDSGNTIYF

j_gene: TRBJ2-1
abundance: once
v_gene: TRBV20-1
d_gene: -
CDR3nt: TGCAGTGCTAGATTCGGAGCACAGGATTACAATGAGCAGTTCTTC
CDR3aa: CSARFGAQDYNEQFF

j_gene: TRBJ1-1
abundance: few
v_gene: TRBV5-4
d_gene: -
CDR3nt: TGTGCCAGCAGCTCCGGAGGGTCGACCATGAACACTGAAGCTTTCTTT
CDR3aa: CASSSGGSTMNTEAFF

j_gene: TRBJ2-2
abundance: -
v_gene: TRBV10-3
d_gene: -
CDR3nt: TGTGCCATCAGTGAGAAGGGGACCAACACCGGGGAGCTGTTTTTT
CDR3aa: CAISEKGTNTGELFF

j_gene: TRBJ1-4
abundance: medium-sized
v_gene: TRBV19
d_gene: TRBD1
CDR3nt: TGTGCCAGTAGTAACGACAGGGGTGTTGAAAAACTGTTTTTT
CDR3aa: CASSNDRGVEKLFF

j_gene: TRBJ2-7
abundance: few
v_gene: TRBV7-6
d_gene: TRBD1
CDR3nt: TGTGCCAGCAGCTTAAGGGGGGGGACAGGGTCCCTCGAGCAGTACTTC
CDR3aa: CASSLRGGTGSLEQYF

j_gene: TRBJ2-6
abundance: medium-sized
v_gene: TRBV30
d_gene: -
CDR3nt: TGTGCCTGGAGTAACAGGGTCGCCTCTGGGGCCAACGTCCTGACTTTC
CDR3aa: CAWSNRVASGANVLTF

j_gene: TRBJ2-1
abundance: medium-sized
v_gene: TRBV15
d_gene: TRBD1
CDR3nt: TGTGCCACCAGCAGAGGATCGGGAAAACAGGGGAAAAATGAGCAGTTCTTC
CDR3aa: CATSRGSGKQGKNEQFF

j_gene: TRBJ2-3
abundance: -
v_gene: TRBV10-3
d_gene: TRBD2
CDR3nt: TGTGCCACCCAGGGACTACCAGAAGGGACGCAGTATTTT
CDR3aa: CATQGLPEGTQYF

j_gene: TRBJ1-2
abundance: -
v_gene: TRBV6-5
d_gene: -
CDR3nt: TGTGCCAGCAGTTCCCAGCCGGGGAACTATGGCTACACCTTC
CDR3aa: CASSSQPGNYGYTF

j_gene: TRBJ2-5
abundance: -
v_gene: TRBV18
d_gene: TRBD1
CDR3nt: TGTGCCAGCTCACCTACCGGGACAGGGATAACCCAGTACTTC
CDR3aa: CASSPTGTGITQYF

j_gene: TRBJ2-6
abundance: few
v_gene: TRBV6-5
d_gene: TRBD1
CDR3nt: TGTGCCAGCAGTTACACTGTGGGACAGTGGGGCTCTGGGGCCAACGTCCTGACTTTC
CDR3aa: CASSYTVGQWGSGANVLTF

j_gene: TRBJ2-3
abundance: medium-sized
v_gene: TRBV18
d_gene: TRBD2
CDR3nt: TGTGCCAGCTCACCTCTAGGACTAGCCCTCACCAAGGGTACGCAGTATTTT
CDR3aa: CASSPLGLALTKGTQYF

j_gene: TRBJ1-1
abundance: few
v_gene: TRBV6-1
d_gene: -
CDR3nt: TGTGCCAGCAGTGAAGCGGGGGGCACTGAAGCTTTCTTT
CDR3aa: CASSEAGGTEAFF

j_gene: TRBJ1-1
abundance: -
v_gene: TRBV5-6
d_gene: -
CDR3nt: TGTGCCAGTCACAGGATGAACACTGAAGCTTTCTTT
CDR3aa: CASHRMNTEAFF

j_gene: TRBJ2-5
abundance: -
v_gene: TRBV10-3
d_gene: -
CDR3nt: TGTGCCATCAGTGAGGGGCTGGGGTACCAAGAGACCCAGTACTTC
CDR3aa: CAISEGLGYQETQYF